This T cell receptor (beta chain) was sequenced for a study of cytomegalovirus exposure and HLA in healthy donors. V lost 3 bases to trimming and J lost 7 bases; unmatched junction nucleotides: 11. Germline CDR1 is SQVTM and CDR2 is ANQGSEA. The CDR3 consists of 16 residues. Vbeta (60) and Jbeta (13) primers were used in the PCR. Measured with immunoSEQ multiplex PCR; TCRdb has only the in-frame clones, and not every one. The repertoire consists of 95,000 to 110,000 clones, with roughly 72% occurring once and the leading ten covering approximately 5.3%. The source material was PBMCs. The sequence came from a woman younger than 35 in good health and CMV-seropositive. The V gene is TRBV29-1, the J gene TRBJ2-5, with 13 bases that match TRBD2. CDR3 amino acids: CSVERGTSGKGRTQYF. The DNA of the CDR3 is TGCAGCGTTGAGAGGGGGACTAGCGGGAAGGGGAGGACCCAGTACTTC.